This T cell receptor beta chain was obtained from a study of blood T cell repertoires in COVID-19. In the study overall: From the United States, Italy and Spain came samples of acute and convalescent COVID-19. T cells, B-cell-depleted T cells, or PBMCs supplied cDNA or gDNA.

The CDR3 has 15 residues. V was pared by 4 bases and J by 9 bases, with 10 bases of the junction left unmatched. Looked up from germline, CDR1 is SGHKS and CDR2 is YYEKEE (reference sequence). Original processing notes: Amplified reference gene primers provided the basis for estimating nucleated cell counts. The repertoire was sequenced with immunoSEQ multiplex PCR; TCRdb's copy has only in-frame clones and lacks some. V, J and clone size were drawn from that table, and D and trimming were deduced from the DNA. The table includes some 260,000 clones, about 90% detected once. The chain combines TRBV5-5 with TRBJ1-6; 7 bases fit TRBD1. The sequenced sample was peripheral blood. This clonotype was sampled from a man aged 18 to 30 with active or convalescent COVID-19. CDR3 sequence: CASSLLTGNGSPLHF. As DNA, the CDR3 is TGTGCCAGCAGCCTTTTGACAGGGAATGGTTCACCCCTCCACTTT. Full variable domain (outside the CDR3, taken from reference TRBV5-5 and TRBJ1-6): DAGVTQSPTHLIKTRGQQVTLRCSPISGHKSVSWYQQVLGQGPQFIFQYYEKEERGRGNFPDRFSARQFPNYSSELNVNALLLGDSALYLCASSLLTGNGSPLHFGNGTRLTVT.